This TCR beta chain is drawn from a study of shared clonotypes between healthy human individuals. Study findings and constraints: Blood was the sole source, and tissue repertoires probably differ.

Researchers divided each subset's genomic DNA evenly across several immunoSEQ plates. Sequenced by immunoSEQ multiplex PCR; TCRdb stores in-frame clones only, minus some. The data hold about 490,000 clones, with around 80% observed a single time. About this clone itself: Its antigen remains unidentified.

The CDR3 extends over 16 amino acids. Looked up from germline, CDR1 is SGHRS and CDR2 is YFSETQ. V was shortened by 0 bases and J by 4 bases, with 15 bases between the two germline ends. Sequencing was carried out using PBMCs. The chain couples TRBV5-1 to TRBJ2-3; weak D call: TRBD2 (6 bases). This TCR derives from a woman aged 40 to 49 in good health. Some clones in this sample may be carry-over from other donors' samples. The DNA for the CDR3 is TGCGCCAGCAGCTTGGCGGGACTCCCTATTTCAGATACGCAGTATTTT. Residues: CASSLAGLPISDTQYF.